The clone carrying this T cell receptor (beta chain) was picked up a small number of times. TCRdb's table, derived via immunoSEQ multiplex PCR, lists solely in-frame clones and lacks some. The repertoire holds 68,000 or so clones, over 60% seen once, with under 30% in the top ten. These data belong to a study of blood T cell repertoires in COVID-19. Study-wide context: Acute and convalescent COVID-19 specimens originated in the United States, Italy and Spain.

V was clipped by 0 bases and J by 3 bases, with 10 bases between them. This CDR3 has 15 amino acids. Germline V CDR1 and CDR2: LGHNA, YNFKEQ. This receptor was identified in a human donor in a cohort sampled during active COVID-19. The sample comprised peripheral blood. The chain employs TRBV4-2 and TRBJ2-3, with D maybe TRBD1 (5 bases). This chain's CDR3 is CASSQDLRVTDTQYF. The CDR3 region has the DNA TGTGCCAGCAGCCAAGATCTCAGGGTGACAGATACGCAGTATTTT.